The rows below give T cell receptor beta chains drawn from one sample of a study of cytomegalovirus exposure and HLA in healthy donors. Assay used: immunoSEQ multiplex PCR; TCRdb lists only in-frame clones, some missing. The sample holds 100,000 to 150,000 clones; 70% to 80% are singletons and the top ten take 15% to 20%. Sample: PBMCs. These receptors were obtained from a man aged 45-65 years in good health and CMV-seropositive. Each CDR3 is given with its conserved first and last residue. Fields, in order: V gene, clone size, D gene, J gene, CDR3 DNA, CDR3 protein. D genes are given only for firm matches. Clone size appears in some rows only: once, few, many, or a class for an expanded clone.

TRBV10-1	.	TRBD2	TRBJ2-1	TGCGCCAGCAGTCCTAGCGGGAGCACCTACAATGAGCAGTTCTTC	CASSPSGSTYNEQFF
TRBV19	.	.	TRBJ2-6	TGTGCCAGTAGTAAGTCGGTCTCTGGGGCCAACGTCCTGACTTTC	CASSKSVSGANVLTF
TRBV6-5	few	.	TRBJ1-5	TGTGCCAGCAGCCTACAGTATAGCAATCAGCCCCAGCATTTT	CASSLQYSNQPQHF
TRBV11-2	few	.	TRBJ2-7	TGTGCCAGCAGCTTCGCGGCCGACCCTATCGAGCAGTACTTC	CASSFAADPIEQYF
TRBV11-3	.	.	TRBJ2-6	TGTGCCAGCAGCTTTAGGGGGGGGAACTCTGGGGCCAACGGCCTGACTTTC	CASSFRGGNSGANGLTF
TRBV6-6	.	TRBD1	TRBJ2-7	TGTGCCAGCAGTTCGAGGACAGGGACCTACGAGCAGTACTTC	CASSSRTGTYEQYF
TRBV11-2	.	TRBD1	TRBJ2-7	TGTGTCAGCAGCCCCCGGGACAGGGCGGGGGAGCAGTACTTC	CVSSPRDRAGEQYF
TRBV7-2	once	.	TRBJ2-3	TGTGCCAGCAGCTTAGAGACGGGAATGGTCACAGATACGCAGTATTTT	CASSLETGMVTDTQYF
TRBV5-1	once	TRBD1	TRBJ1-2	TGCGCCAGCAGCTTGGACTTCGGGACAGGCTATGGCTACACCTTC	CASSLDFGTGYGYTF
TRBV7-2	.	.	TRBJ1-3	TGTGCCAGCAGCCCTACAGGGACTGGAAACACCATATATTTT	CASSPTGTGNTIYF
TRBV4-3	.	.	TRBJ1-1	TGCGCCAGCAGCCAAGACAGTGCGGTCACTGAAGCTTTCTTT	CASSQDSAVTEAFF
TRBV2	.	.	TRBJ1-5	TGTGCCAGCAGATCAGGGAGGTTAGCGGATCAGCCCCAGCATTTT	CASRSGRLADQPQHF
TRBV5-1	.	TRBD1	TRBJ1-5	TGCGCCAGCAGCTGGACAGGGAACCTAAATCAGCCCCAGCATTTT	CASSWTGNLNQPQHF
TRBV11-2	.	.	TRBJ1-3	TGTGCCAGCAGCTTAGTGGCAGGATTCTCTGGAAACACCATATATTTT	CASSLVAGFSGNTIYF
TRBV18	.	.	TRBJ1-2	TGTGCCAGCCGTCCAACCCAGGGTGGTGACTATGGCTACACCTTC	CASRPTQGGDYGYTF
TRBV7-7	.	TRBD2	TRBJ2-2	TGTGCTAGCAGCTTGCGACTAGCGGGAGGGAGTGGCGGGGAGCTGTTTTTT	CASSLRLAGGSGGELFF
TRBV7-2	.	.	TRBJ1-2	TGTGCCAGCAGCGTCTCCAGGGGAAACTATGGCTACACCTTC	CASSVSRGNYGYTF
TRBV29-1	.	TRBD1	TRBJ2-1	TGCAGCGTTCGAGACAGGGGATCCCACAATGAGCAGTTCTTC	CSVRDRGSHNEQFF
TRBV19	.	.	TRBJ2-2	TGTGCCAGTAGCATAGGGTGGAGGGCCGGGGAGCTGTTTTTT	CASSIGWRAGELFF
TRBV5-1	.	TRBD1	TRBJ2-3	TGCGCCAGCAACAGGGGTGGTACAGATACGCAGTATTTT	CASNRGGTDTQYF
TRBV11-2	.	.	TRBJ2-1	TGTGCCAGCATCTCGGGGGGCGATGAGCAGTTCTTC	CASISGGDEQFF
TRBV11-2	.	TRBD2	TRBJ2-5	TGTGCCAGCAGCTTTGGGGGGGCAGCGGGGGGAAGAGAGACCCAGTACTTC	CASSFGGAAGGRETQYF
TRBV19	.	TRBD1	TRBJ1-5	TGTGCCAGTAACAGGGGCAATAATCAGCCCCAGCATTTT	CASNRGNNQPQHF
TRBV20-1	.	TRBD2	TRBJ2-1	TGCAGTGCTGCCGGGGGGGGGTCCCGGTTCTTC	CSAAGGGSRFF
TRBV19	.	TRBD1	TRBJ1-4	TGTGCCAGTAGTAACGGGGACAGCAATGAAAAACTGTTTTTT	CASSNGDSNEKLFF
TRBV7-9	.	.	TRBJ1-5	TGTGCCAGCAGCTTAGGAGTGGGGCAGATCAATCAGCCCCAGCATTTT	CASSLGVGQINQPQHF
TRBV28	few	TRBD2	TRBJ2-7	TGTGCCAGCAGTCCTTTGTGGCTAGCGGGAGTTAACGAGCAGTACTTC	CASSPLWLAGVNEQYF
TRBV19	.	TRBD2	TRBJ2-7	TGTGCCAGTAGTATAGGACTAGCGGGAGGTCCATACGAGCAGTACTTC	CASSIGLAGGPYEQYF
TRBV30	.	TRBD1	TRBJ1-5	TGTGCCTGGAGGGACAGGGGCAATCAGCCCCAGCATTTT	CAWRDRGNQPQHF
TRBV6-6	few	TRBD1	TRBJ1-5	TGTGCCAGCAGTTTAGACAGGGGCAATCAGCCCCAGCATTTT	CASSLDRGNQPQHF
TRBV21-1	.	.	TRBJ2-1	TGTGCCAGCAGCAGCAAGCGGGTAGCGGGATGGTACAATGAGCAGTTCTTC	CASSSKRVAGWYNEQFF
TRBV23-1	.	.	TRBJ2-7	TGCGCCACTCCCCGGGGGGCCCTGGACAAATCCTACGAGCAGTACTTC	CATPRGALDKSYEQYF
TRBV6-5	.	TRBD2	TRBJ2-7	TGTGCCAGCAGTTACGCACTAGCGGGCAACTACGAGCAGTACTTC	CASSYALAGNYEQYF